This T cell receptor (beta chain) stems from a study of technical replicates of blood from a few donors. Trimming pared 0 bases from V and 0 bases from J, leaving 6 bases between. The CDR3 length is 14 residues. Germline V gene sequence: CDR1 SGHRS, CDR2 YFSETQ. Here immunoSEQ multiplex PCR was the method, and the copy in TCRdb shows in-frame clones only, minus some. The data hold about 97,000 clones, with under 96% observed a single time. V and J are TRBV5-1 and TRBJ2-5; D remains ambiguous. This sequence originates from a human donor in good health. Input material: T cells isolated from PBMCs. CDR3 DNA sequence: TGCGCCAGCAGCTTGGGGGCCGACCAAGAGACCCAGTACTTC. It encodes CASSLGADQETQYF.